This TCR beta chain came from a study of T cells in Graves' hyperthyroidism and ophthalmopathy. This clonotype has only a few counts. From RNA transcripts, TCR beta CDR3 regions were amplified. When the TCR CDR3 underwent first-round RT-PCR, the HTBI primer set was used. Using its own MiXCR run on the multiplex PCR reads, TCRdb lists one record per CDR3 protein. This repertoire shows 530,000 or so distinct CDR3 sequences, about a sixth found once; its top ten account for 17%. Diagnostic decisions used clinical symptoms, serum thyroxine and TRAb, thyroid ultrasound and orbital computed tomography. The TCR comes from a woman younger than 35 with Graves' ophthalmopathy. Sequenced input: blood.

The CDR3 reads CASSERGESYNEQFF. The CDR3 DNA is TGTGCCAGCAGTGAACGGGGGGAGTCCTACAATGAGCAGTTCTTC. The rearrangement joins TRBV2 to TRBJ2-1; 7 bases match TRBD2. This CDR3 contains 15 residues. Trimming took 2 bases from V and 1 from J; bases not matched to a gene: 2. Per the germline V gene, CDR1 is SNHLY and CDR2 is FYNNEI. Drawing the rest from reference TRBV2 and TRBJ2-1, the complete variable domain is EPEVTQTPSHQVTQMGQEVILRCVPISNHLYFYWYRQILGQKVEFLVSFYNNEISEKSEIFDDQFSVERPDGSNFTLKIRSTKLEDSAMYFCASSERGESYNEQFFGPGTRLTVL.